This is a list of T cell receptor beta chains from one sample in a study of CD8 T cells in Susac syndrome. TCRdb passed the immunoSEQ multiplex PCR reads through MiXCR, listing each CDR3 protein once. This table holds about 250,000 distinct CDR3 sequences, 90% to 95% found once. Material: CD4+ T cells from PBMCs. The source is a human donor with multiple sclerosis. The CDR3 runs from the conserved cysteine through the conserved F or W. Each record gives: clone size, CDR3 length, D gene, V gene, J gene, CDR3 DNA, CDR3 protein. D genes are given only for firm matches. The size field is filled for only some rows; it gives once, few, many or a size class.

clone_size: NA
cdr3_length: 13
d_call: NA
v_call: TRBV6-1
j_call: TRBJ1-1
cdr3_nt: TGTGCCAGCAGTGTACAGCGGAACACTGAAGCTTTCTTT
cdr3_aa: CASSVQRNTEAFF

clone_size: NA
cdr3_length: 13
d_call: NA
v_call: TRBV10-3
j_call: TRBJ1-5
cdr3_nt: TGTGCCATCAGCAAGGACAGCAATCAGCCCCAGCATTTT
cdr3_aa: CAISKDSNQPQHF

clone_size: NA
cdr3_length: 12
d_call: NA
v_call: TRBV14
j_call: TRBJ1-1
cdr3_nt: TGTGCCAGCAGCCAAGATAAGAGGATAGCTTTCTTT
cdr3_aa: CASSQDKRIAFF

clone_size: NA
cdr3_length: 12
d_call: NA
v_call: TRBV2
j_call: TRBJ2-3
cdr3_nt: TGTGCCAGCAGTGCCATCACAGATACGCAGTATTTT
cdr3_aa: CASSAITDTQYF

clone_size: NA
cdr3_length: 17
d_call: TRBD2
v_call: TRBV5-1
j_call: TRBJ2-5
cdr3_nt: TGCGCCAGCAGCTGGGGACTAGCGGGAGGGGTCGGCGAGACCCAGTACTTC
cdr3_aa: CASSWGLAGGVGETQYF

clone_size: few
cdr3_length: 12
d_call: NA
v_call: TRBV6-5
j_call: TRBJ1-2
cdr3_nt: TGTGCCAGCAGAACGGGGCTTTATGGCTACACCTTC
cdr3_aa: CASRTGLYGYTF

clone_size: once
cdr3_length: 14
d_call: TRBD1
v_call: TRBV19
j_call: TRBJ1-5
cdr3_nt: TGTGCCAGTAGCCGACCGACAGGGAATCAGCCCCAGCATTTT
cdr3_aa: CASSRPTGNQPQHF

clone_size: NA
cdr3_length: 14
d_call: TRBD1
v_call: TRBV5-6
j_call: TRBJ1-2
cdr3_nt: TGTGCCAGCAGCTTGGGGGGACAGGGCTTCGGCTACACCTTC
cdr3_aa: CASSLGGQGFGYTF

clone_size: NA
cdr3_length: 16
d_call: TRBD2
v_call: TRBV11-3
j_call: TRBJ2-5
cdr3_nt: TGTGCCAGCAGCCACGGGACTAGCGGGGTGCAAGAGACCCAGTACTTC
cdr3_aa: CASSHGTSGVQETQYF

clone_size: NA
cdr3_length: 15
d_call: TRBD2
v_call: TRBV11-2
j_call: TRBJ2-7
cdr3_nt: TGTGCCAGCAGCCTCGACGGACTAGACTCCTACGAGCAGTACTTC
cdr3_aa: CASSLDGLDSYEQYF

clone_size: NA
cdr3_length: 16
d_call: TRBD1
v_call: TRBV7-8
j_call: TRBJ1-2
cdr3_nt: TGTGCCAGCAGCCCACTGCGGGGGACAGGGAAGTATGGCTACACCTTC
cdr3_aa: CASSPLRGTGKYGYTF

clone_size: NA
cdr3_length: 13
d_call: NA
v_call: TRBV29-1
j_call: TRBJ2-5
cdr3_nt: TGCAGCGTTGAAATATTCGGATGGGAGACCCAGTACTTC
cdr3_aa: CSVEIFGWETQYF

clone_size: once
cdr3_length: 15
d_call: TRBD2
v_call: TRBV7-8
j_call: TRBJ2-6
cdr3_nt: TGTGCCAGCAGCTGGGGGGGCTCTGGGGCCAACGTCCTGACTTTC
cdr3_aa: CASSWGGSGANVLTF

clone_size: NA
cdr3_length: 16
d_call: NA
v_call: TRBV20-1
j_call: TRBJ1-6
cdr3_nt: TGCAGTGCTAGAGATCGCAATGGAGGGAATAATTCACCCCTCCACTTT
cdr3_aa: CSARDRNGGNNSPLHF

clone_size: NA
cdr3_length: 14
d_call: NA
v_call: TRBV28
j_call: TRBJ1-1
cdr3_nt: TGTGCCAGCAGTTTATCGGGACTAAACACTGAAGCTTTCTTT
cdr3_aa: CASSLSGLNTEAFF

clone_size: NA
cdr3_length: 14
d_call: NA
v_call: TRBV20-1
j_call: TRBJ1-2
cdr3_nt: TGCAGTGCTAGAGATCCGGGGGGCTTTACTGGCTACACCTTC
cdr3_aa: CSARDPGGFTGYTF

clone_size: once
cdr3_length: 13
d_call: NA
v_call: TRBV5-1
j_call: TRBJ1-1
cdr3_nt: TGCGCCAGCAGCGTGACGGTGAACACTGAAGCTTTCTTT
cdr3_aa: CASSVTVNTEAFF

clone_size: NA
cdr3_length: 13
d_call: TRBD2
v_call: TRBV29-1
j_call: TRBJ2-1
cdr3_nt: TGCAGCTACCTTGGACTAGCTAGTCATGAGCAGTTCTTC
cdr3_aa: CSYLGLASHEQFF

clone_size: NA
cdr3_length: 16
d_call: TRBD2
v_call: TRBV7-2
j_call: TRBJ2-5
cdr3_nt: TGTGCCAGCAGCTTCAAAGCGGGATGGTGGCAAGAGACCCAGTACTTC
cdr3_aa: CASSFKAGWWQETQYF

clone_size: NA
cdr3_length: 15
d_call: NA
v_call: TRBV19
j_call: TRBJ2-2
cdr3_nt: TGTGCCAGTACACCGGGACACCTGAAGACCGGGGAGCTGTTTTTT
cdr3_aa: CASTPGHLKTGELFF

clone_size: NA
cdr3_length: 11
d_call: NA
v_call: TRBV6-2/TRBV6-3
j_call: TRBJ2-3
cdr3_nt: TGTGCCAGCAGACGGACAGCCACGCAGTATTTT
cdr3_aa: CASRRTATQYF

clone_size: NA
cdr3_length: 18
d_call: TRBD2
v_call: TRBV6-2/TRBV6-3
j_call: TRBJ2-2
cdr3_nt: TGTGCCAGCAGACCGGGACTAGCGGGGGACTCGCGCACCGGGGAGCTGTTTTTT
cdr3_aa: CASRPGLAGDSRTGELFF

clone_size: once
cdr3_length: 17
d_call: TRBD2
v_call: TRBV4-1
j_call: TRBJ2-1
cdr3_nt: TGCGCCAGCAGCCAAGCGCTAAGCGGGGGGGCCTACAATGAGCAGTTCTTC
cdr3_aa: CASSQALSGGAYNEQFF

clone_size: NA
cdr3_length: 15
d_call: NA
v_call: TRBV30
j_call: TRBJ2-1
cdr3_nt: TGTGCCTGGGGCTTCAAGGCGTTCTCCTACAATGAGCAGTTCTTC
cdr3_aa: CAWGFKAFSYNEQFF

clone_size: NA
cdr3_length: 13
d_call: NA
v_call: TRBV20-1
j_call: TRBJ1-6
cdr3_nt: TGCAGTGCATTCGCCGGGACCAATTCACCCCTCCACTTT
cdr3_aa: CSAFAGTNSPLHF

clone_size: NA
cdr3_length: 13
d_call: NA
v_call: TRBV5-6
j_call: TRBJ1-2
cdr3_nt: TGTGCCAGCAGCACCGACAGTCTCCCAGGCTACACCTTC
cdr3_aa: CASSTDSLPGYTF

clone_size: NA
cdr3_length: 15
d_call: TRBD1
v_call: TRBV11-2
j_call: TRBJ2-7
cdr3_nt: TGTGCCAGCAGCTCCGACAGGGGGCCATCCTACGAGCAGTACTTC
cdr3_aa: CASSSDRGPSYEQYF

clone_size: NA
cdr3_length: 22
d_call: NA
v_call: TRBV2
j_call: TRBJ1-1
cdr3_nt: TGTGCCAGCACTTTTCCCCTCCCCGGAGGCGAGGAGGCCCAAAATTTGAACACTGAAGCTTTCTTT
cdr3_aa: CASTFPLPGGEEAQNLNTEAFF

clone_size: NA
cdr3_length: 12
d_call: NA
v_call: TRBV5-1
j_call: TRBJ2-3
cdr3_nt: TGCGCCAGCGCACAGAGCACAGATACGCAGTATTTT
cdr3_aa: CASAQSTDTQYF

clone_size: NA
cdr3_length: 14
d_call: TRBD1
v_call: TRBV19
j_call: TRBJ2-1
cdr3_nt: TGTGCCAGTAGTTACAGGGGGCAATACAATGAGCAGTTCTTC
cdr3_aa: CASSYRGQYNEQFF

clone_size: NA
cdr3_length: 11
d_call: NA
v_call: TRBV6-2/TRBV6-3
j_call: TRBJ1-1
cdr3_nt: TGTGCCAGCAGTTTGCAGGCGAAAGCTTTCTTT
cdr3_aa: CASSLQAKAFF

clone_size: once
cdr3_length: 13
d_call: NA
v_call: TRBV6-4
j_call: TRBJ2-3
cdr3_nt: TGTGCCAGCAGTGACTCGGGACGTCATACGCAGTATTTT
cdr3_aa: CASSDSGRHTQYF

clone_size: NA
cdr3_length: 15
d_call: TRBD2
v_call: TRBV10-3
j_call: TRBJ2-1
cdr3_nt: TGTGCCATCAGTGATTCGACTAGCGGGAGGGGGGAGCAGTTCTTC
cdr3_aa: CAISDSTSGRGEQFF

clone_size: NA
cdr3_length: 15
d_call: NA
v_call: TRBV5-6
j_call: TRBJ1-2
cdr3_nt: TGTGCCAGCACTAAGGGGCGAAGGATCAGCTATGGCTACACCTTC
cdr3_aa: CASTKGRRISYGYTF

clone_size: NA
cdr3_length: 14
d_call: NA
v_call: TRBV5-1
j_call: TRBJ1-5
cdr3_nt: TGCGCCAGCAGCCCGATGACGGGCAATCAGCCCCAGCATTTT
cdr3_aa: CASSPMTGNQPQHF

clone_size: NA
cdr3_length: 12
d_call: TRBD1
v_call: TRBV20-1
j_call: TRBJ1-2
cdr3_nt: TGCAGTGCTCAGAGGGGACAGTCTGGCTACACCTTC
cdr3_aa: CSAQRGQSGYTF

clone_size: NA
cdr3_length: 16
d_call: NA
v_call: TRBV5-1
j_call: TRBJ2-3
cdr3_nt: TGCGCCAGCAGCTTGGAGGGTGGCCCTAGCACAGATACGCAGTATTTT
cdr3_aa: CASSLEGGPSTDTQYF

clone_size: NA
cdr3_length: 14
d_call: NA
v_call: TRBV20-1
j_call: TRBJ1-4
cdr3_nt: TGCAGTGCTAGAGGGATTGGGCTTGATGAAAAACTGTTTTTT
cdr3_aa: CSARGIGLDEKLFF

clone_size: NA
cdr3_length: 13
d_call: NA
v_call: TRBV19
j_call: TRBJ1-2
cdr3_nt: TGTGCCACTACGGACGGGGACTACTATGGCTACACCTTC
cdr3_aa: CATTDGDYYGYTF

clone_size: NA
cdr3_length: 14
d_call: NA
v_call: TRBV28
j_call: TRBJ1-1
cdr3_nt: TGTGCCAGCAGTTTGGCCCCAGCTAGCACTGAAGCTTTCTTT
cdr3_aa: CASSLAPASTEAFF

clone_size: NA
cdr3_length: 13
d_call: NA
v_call: TRBV20-1
j_call: TRBJ1-2
cdr3_nt: TGCAGTGCCCCGGATCGCATCGTCTATGGCTACACCTTC
cdr3_aa: CSAPDRIVYGYTF

clone_size: NA
cdr3_length: 12
d_call: NA
v_call: TRBV28
j_call: TRBJ1-2
cdr3_nt: TGTGCCAGCAGTTTCCCCGGGGATGGCTACACCTTC
cdr3_aa: CASSFPGDGYTF

clone_size: NA
cdr3_length: 16
d_call: NA
v_call: TRBV2
j_call: TRBJ1-2
cdr3_nt: TGTGCCAGCAGTGAAGGAAGGTTCCAGGGGAAACAGGGCTACACCTTC
cdr3_aa: CASSEGRFQGKQGYTF

clone_size: NA
cdr3_length: 13
d_call: NA
v_call: TRBV12-3/TRBV12-4
j_call: TRBJ1-2
cdr3_nt: TGTGCCACGCGGGGGACTGGGACGCATGGCTACACCTTC
cdr3_aa: CATRGTGTHGYTF

clone_size: few
cdr3_length: 15
d_call: NA
v_call: TRBV18
j_call: TRBJ2-2
cdr3_nt: TGTGCCAGCTCACCATTAGGGCGGAACACCGGGGAGCTGTTTTTT
cdr3_aa: CASSPLGRNTGELFF

clone_size: NA
cdr3_length: 14
d_call: TRBD1
v_call: TRBV5-1
j_call: TRBJ2-7
cdr3_nt: TGCGCCAGCAGCGGGGGACAGGGATCGAACGAGCAGTACTTC
cdr3_aa: CASSGGQGSNEQYF

clone_size: once
cdr3_length: 13
d_call: NA
v_call: TRBV30
j_call: TRBJ1-5
cdr3_nt: TGTGCCTGGAGTTACAAGGGCAGGCAGCCCCAGCATTTT
cdr3_aa: CAWSYKGRQPQHF

clone_size: once
cdr3_length: 15
d_call: NA
v_call: TRBV7-2
j_call: TRBJ2-5
cdr3_nt: TGTGCCAGCAGCTTAGCCCTGGAAACCAAAGAGACCCAGTACTTC
cdr3_aa: CASSLALETKETQYF

clone_size: NA
cdr3_length: 15
d_call: TRBD1
v_call: TRBV29-1
j_call: TRBJ1-2
cdr3_nt: TGCAGCGTCACCGGACAGGAGGGGAACCTATGGGGCTACACCTTC
cdr3_aa: CSVTGQEGNLWGYTF

clone_size: NA
cdr3_length: 14
d_call: NA
v_call: TRBV7-2
j_call: TRBJ2-1
cdr3_nt: TGTGCCAGCAGCCCTAGAGGGTTTTACAATGAGCAGTTCTTC
cdr3_aa: CASSPRGFYNEQFF

clone_size: once
cdr3_length: 18
d_call: NA
v_call: TRBV6-5
j_call: TRBJ1-6
cdr3_nt: TGTGCCAGCAGTTATAACGGACGGGGAAGCTCCTATAATTCACCCCTCCACTTT
cdr3_aa: CASSYNGRGSSYNSPLHF

clone_size: NA
cdr3_length: 14
d_call: NA
v_call: TRBV12-3/TRBV12-4
j_call: TRBJ1-1
cdr3_nt: TGTGCCAGCAGGATACAGGGCTACAACACTGAAGCTTTCTTT
cdr3_aa: CASRIQGYNTEAFF